These 10 T cell receptor beta chains were all obtained from the same sample, sequenced in a study of T cells of healthy individuals. TCRdb redid the calling of the 5' RACE reads with MiXCR, one entry per CDR3 protein. The data hold around 53,000 distinct CDR3 sequences, with around 15% observed a single time. All receptors come from a human donor in good health.

This clonotype was recorded at least ten times. The chain couples TRBV7-3 to TRBJ1-1; no clear D gene. Per the germline V gene, CDR1 is SGHTA and CDR2 is FQGTGA. The ends were cut back, 5 bases at V and 1 base at J, with 11 bases in the middle. The CDR3 has 14 residues. The CDR3, as DNA: TGTGCCAGCAGCCCCTCCCACTCGAACACTGAAGCTTTCTTT. Translated, it gives CASSPSHSNTEAFF.

This clonotype was found many times. Here the CDR3 reads CASSRGTGNSPLHF. The CDR3 region has the DNA TGTGCCAGCAGCCGAGGGACAGGCAATTCACCCCTCCACTTT. This chain connects TRBV3-1 to TRBJ1-6; 8 bases map to TRBD1. The V gene's germline CDR1 is LGHDT and CDR2 YNNKEL (reference sequence). CDR3 length equals 14 residues. The J segment lost 7 bases and the V segment lost 4 bases, leaving 3 bases of the junction unmatched.

This clonotype was seen more than once but under ten times. The chain combines TRBV14 with TRBJ2-1, with D possibly matching TRBD2 (5 bases). V lost 1 base, J lost 5 bases, and 15 bases lay in between. The CDR3 extends over 16 amino acids. Per the germline V gene, CDR1 is SGHDN and CDR2 is FVKESK. CDR3 nucleotides: TGTGCCAGCAGCCAAGGGAAGCGGACGGTCAACAATGAGCAGTTCTTC. It yields the protein CASSQGKRTVNNEQFF.

The genes are TRBV10-3 and TRBJ1-2; D is perhaps TRBD1 (5 bases). Trimming removed 7 bases at V and 6 bases at J, with 9 bases between. CDR1 is ENHRY and CDR2 is SYGVKD in the germline V gene. This CDR3 spans 11 amino acids. CDR3 amino acids: CAIKQGDGYTF. The CDR3, as DNA: TGTGCCATCAAACAAGGGGATGGCTACACCTTC.

The chain has TRBV5-6 and TRBJ2-7, with D hard to call. Germline CDR1 and CDR2: SGHDT and YYEEEE. This CDR3 region has 11 residues. V lost 3 bases and J 6 bases, leaving 7 bases between the germline ends. CDR3 region: CASSSALEQYF. CDR3 coding DNA: TGTGCCAGCAGCTCGGCCCTCGAGCAGTACTTC.

The chain recombines TRBV20-1 with TRBJ1-5; no firm D call. The CDR3 consists of 14 residues. The germline V gene encodes CDR1 DFQATT and CDR2 SNEGSKA (reference sequence). The V end lost 6 bases, the J end lost 1 base, and 13 bases lay between the germline ends. The chain's CDR3 is CSAGDGGSNQPQHF. The CDR3 DNA sequence: TGCAGTGCGGGTGACGGTGGGAGCAATCAGCCCCAGCATTTT.

The chain uses TRBV6-2 or TRBV6-3 and TRBJ1-2; D is ambiguous. Germline CDR1 and CDR2: MNHEY and SVGEGT. Trimming took off 7 bases at V and 1 base at J, with 7 bases between the two ends. This CDR3 has 12 amino acids. CDR3 sequence: CASTTLNYGYTF. The CDR3 bases are TGTGCCAGCACCACACTTAACTATGGCTACACCTTC.

This clonotype was seen ten or more times. The J gene is TRBJ2-2, the V gene TRBV2; 8 nucleotides align to TRBD1. V dropped 10 bases and J dropped 5; count of bases not matched to a gene: 12. Per germline, CDR1 SNHLY and CDR2 FYNNEI. The CDR3 runs to 15 residues. Written as DNA, the CDR3 is TGTGCCACCGCTACCCAGGGGGCGGGGACCGGGGAGCTGTTTTTT. It is translated as CATATQGAGTGELFF.

This clonotype occurred many times. The J gene is TRBJ2-2, the V gene TRBV29-1; D gene uncertain. Trimming removed 1 base at V and 1 base at J, with 10 bases between. The CDR3 runs 15 residues. Germline CDR1 is SQVTM and CDR2 is ANQGSEA. CDR3 protein: CSVEVGGRNTGELFF. CDR3 sequence (DNA): TGCAGCGTTGAAGTGGGTGGGCGGAACACCGGGGAGCTGTTTTTT.

This clonotype was found a few times. This rearrangement joins TRBV10-2 to TRBJ2-1; 8 bases match TRBD2. V trimming: 9 bases; J trimming: 13 bases; junction bases outside the gene matches: 14. This CDR3 comprises 13 residues. Germline V gives CDR1 WSHSY, CDR2 SAAADI. CDR3 DNA sequence: TGCGCCAGTGAGTCAGCGGGAGTGGAGGAACAGTTCTTC. This sequence encodes CASESAGVEEQFF.